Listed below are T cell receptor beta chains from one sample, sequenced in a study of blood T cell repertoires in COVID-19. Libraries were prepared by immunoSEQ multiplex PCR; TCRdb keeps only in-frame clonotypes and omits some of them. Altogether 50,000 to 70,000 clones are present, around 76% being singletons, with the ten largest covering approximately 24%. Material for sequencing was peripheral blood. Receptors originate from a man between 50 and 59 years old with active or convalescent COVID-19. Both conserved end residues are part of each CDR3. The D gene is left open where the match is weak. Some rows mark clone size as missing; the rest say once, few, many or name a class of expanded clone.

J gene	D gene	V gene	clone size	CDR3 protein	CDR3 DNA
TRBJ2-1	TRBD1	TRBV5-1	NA	CASSWDRDDGEQFF	TGCGCCAGCAGCTGGGACAGGGACGACGGTGAGCAGTTCTTC
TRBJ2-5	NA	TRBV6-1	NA	CASSEMGQTQYF	TGTGCCAGCAGTGAAATGGGGCAGACCCAGTACTTC
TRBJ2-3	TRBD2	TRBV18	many	CASSVRTSGADTQYF	TGTGCCAGCTCGGTCCGGACTAGCGGGGCAGATACGCAGTATTTT
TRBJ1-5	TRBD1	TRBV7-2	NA	CASSLVSGGAQPQHF	TGTGCCAGCAGCTTAGTATCAGGGGGCGCCCAGCCCCAGCATTTT
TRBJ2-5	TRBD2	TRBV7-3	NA	CASSLTGGLAGETQYF	TGTGCCAGCAGCTTAACCGGCGGACTAGCTGGAGAGACCCAGTACTTC
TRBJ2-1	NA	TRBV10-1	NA	CASSEDSSYNEQFF	TGCGCCAGCAGCGAGGACAGCTCCTACAATGAGCAGTTCTTC
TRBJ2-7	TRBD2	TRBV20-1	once	CSASSLAGYEQYF	TGCAGTGCTAGTAGTCTAGCGGGTTACGAGCAGTACTTC
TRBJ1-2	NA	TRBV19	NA	CASTPSTGTGGYTF	TGTGCCAGTACCCCCTCCACAGGGACCGGGGGCTACACCTTC
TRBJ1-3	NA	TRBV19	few	CASSIAASNTIYF	TGTGCCAGTAGTATTGCGGCATCGAACACCATATATTTT
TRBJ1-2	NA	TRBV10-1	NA	CASSVNRDYGYTF	TGCGCCAGCAGTGTGAACAGGGATTATGGCTACACCTTC
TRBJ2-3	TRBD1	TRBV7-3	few	CASSPKTGSTTDTQYF	TGTGCCAGCAGCCCCAAGACAGGGAGTACCACAGATACGCAGTATTTT
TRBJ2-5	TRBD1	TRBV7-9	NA	CASRPKGGGGAETQYF	TGTGCCAGCAGACCAAAAGGGGGCGGAGGTGCCGAGACCCAGTACTTC
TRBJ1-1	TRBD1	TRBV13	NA	CASSFTGTGGTEAFF	TGTGCCAGCAGCTTCACCGGGACAGGGGGAACTGAAGCTTTCTTT
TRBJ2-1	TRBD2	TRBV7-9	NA	CTSSLAGTSNEQFF	TGTACCAGCAGCCTGGCGGGGACTAGCAATGAGCAGTTCTTC
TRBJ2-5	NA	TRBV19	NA	CASQEGGETQYF	TGTGCCAGTCAAGAAGGAGGTGAGACCCAGTACTTC
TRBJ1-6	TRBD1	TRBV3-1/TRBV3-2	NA	CASSQGQQGAWNSPLHF	TGTGCCAGCAGCCAAGGTCAACAGGGGGCTTGGAATTCACCCCTCCACTTT
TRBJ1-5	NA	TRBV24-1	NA	CATSAPGRDQPQHF	TGTGCCACCAGTGCCCCAGGGAGGGATCAGCCCCAGCATTTT
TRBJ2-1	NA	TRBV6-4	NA	CASSLGTLGEEQFF	TGTGCCAGCAGTCTTGGGACTTTGGGTGAGGAGCAGTTCTTC
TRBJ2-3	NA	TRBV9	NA	CASSVDVGASTDTQYF	TGTGCCAGCAGCGTAGATGTGGGGGCTAGCACAGATACGCAGTATTTT
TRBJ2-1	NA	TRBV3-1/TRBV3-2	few	CASSQGWTGNEQFF	TGTGCCAGCAGCCAAGGCTGGACGGGAAATGAGCAGTTCTTC
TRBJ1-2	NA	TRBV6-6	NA	CASINNRVGGYGYTF	TGTGCCAGCATAAATAACAGGGTTGGAGGTTATGGCTACACCTTC
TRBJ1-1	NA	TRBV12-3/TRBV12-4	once	CASTPNTEAFF	TGTGCCAGCACTCCGAACACTGAAGCTTTCTTT
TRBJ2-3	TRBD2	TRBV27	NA	CASSMIAGGGTDTQYF	TGTGCCAGCAGTATGATAGCGGGAGGCGGGACAGATACGCAGTATTTT
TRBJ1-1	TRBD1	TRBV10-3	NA	CAIRPGQGVSEAFF	TGTGCCATCAGACCGGGACAGGGGGTGTCTGAAGCTTTCTTT
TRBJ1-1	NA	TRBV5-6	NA	CASSRRTVYMNTEAFF	TGTGCCAGCTCCCGAAGGACAGTATATATGAACACTGAAGCTTTCTTT
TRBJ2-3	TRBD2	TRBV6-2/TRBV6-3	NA	CASSAIGTRSTDTQYF	TGTGCCAGCAGTGCGATTGGGACTAGGTCGACAGATACGCAGTATTTT
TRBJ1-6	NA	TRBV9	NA	CASSEGGGRTPLHF	TGTGCCAGCAGCGAGGGCGGGGGAAGGACACCCCTCCACTTT
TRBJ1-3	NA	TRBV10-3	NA	CAISQAGTTVSGNTIYF	TGTGCCATCAGTCAAGCCGGGACAACCGTCTCTGGAAACACCATATATTTT
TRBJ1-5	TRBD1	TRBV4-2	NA	CASSQVLTGASNQPQHF	TGTGCCAGCAGCCAAGTGTTAACAGGGGCCTCAAATCAGCCCCAGCATTTT
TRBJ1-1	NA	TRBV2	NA	CASSEGTWNTEAFF	TGTGCCAGCAGTGAAGGAACATGGAACACTGAAGCTTTCTTT
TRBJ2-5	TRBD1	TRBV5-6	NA	CASSVTGTGETQYF	TGTGCCAGCAGCGTGACAGGGACGGGGGAGACCCAGTACTTC
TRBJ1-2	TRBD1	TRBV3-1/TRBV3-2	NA	CASSQVDRAYGYTF	TGTGCCAGCAGCCAAGTGGACAGGGCCTATGGCTACACCTTC
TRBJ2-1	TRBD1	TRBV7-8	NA	CASSTWTGGYNEQFF	TGTGCCAGCAGCACCTGGACAGGGGGCTACAATGAGCAGTTCTTC
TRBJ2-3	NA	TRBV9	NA	CATSQGQEGDTQYF	TGTGCCACCAGCCAGGGCCAAGAAGGAGATACGCAGTATTTT
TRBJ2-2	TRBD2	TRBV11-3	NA	CASSSSGGVTGELFF	TGTGCCAGCAGCTCAAGCGGGGGGGTCACCGGGGAGCTGTTTTTT
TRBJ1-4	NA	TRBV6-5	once	CASSYGGNEKLFF	TGTGCCAGCAGTTACGGGGGGAATGAAAAACTGTTTTTT
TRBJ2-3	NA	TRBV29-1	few	CSVERGSTDTQYF	TGCAGCGTTGAGCGGGGCAGCACAGATACGCAGTATTTT
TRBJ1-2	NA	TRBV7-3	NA	CASSFMAGESYGYTF	TGTGCCAGCAGCTTTATGGCAGGGGAGTCCTATGGCTACACCTTC
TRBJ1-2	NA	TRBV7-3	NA	CASSLTGPYDDGYTF	TGTGCCAGCAGCTTAACGGGGCCTTACGATGATGGCTACACCTTC
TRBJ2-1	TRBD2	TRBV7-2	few	CASSKTSGAAGYNEQFF	TGTGCCAGCAGCAAGACTAGCGGGGCGGCCGGCTACAATGAGCAGTTCTTC
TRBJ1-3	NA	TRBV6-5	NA	CATNWGVSGNTIYF	TGTGCCACCAACTGGGGGGTATCCGGAAACACCATATATTTT
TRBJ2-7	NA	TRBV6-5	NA	CASRPRTGAYEQYF	TGTGCCAGCAGACCTCGGACGGGAGCCTACGAGCAGTACTTC
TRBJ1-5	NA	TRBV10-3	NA	CAISGPGGGPQHF	TGTGCCATCAGTGGCCCGGGCGGGGGGCCCCAGCATTTT
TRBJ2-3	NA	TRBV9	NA	CASSVVSLVTDTQYF	TGTGCCAGCAGCGTAGTGAGTTTGGTCACAGATACGCAGTATTTT
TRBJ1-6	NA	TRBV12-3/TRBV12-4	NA	CASRQGFNSPLHF	TGTGCCAGCAGGCAGGGTTTTAATTCACCCCTCCACTTT